This T cell receptor (beta chain) was sequenced for a study of blood T cell repertoires in COVID-19. Study information: From the United States, Italy and Spain came samples of acute and convalescent COVID-19.

Seattle patients were enrolled during active infection and followed longitudinally. Study processing details: Reference gene primer amplification in the assay estimated nucleated cell counts. This table comes from immunoSEQ multiplex PCR, and its TCRdb copy is limited to in-frame clones, with some not included. The V and J calls and clone size are taken from that table; D and trimming were inferred from the DNA. The data contain about 240,000 clones, roughly 81% of them singletons. Sequencing used peripheral blood. This sequence was found in an elderly woman with COVID-19, enrolled during active disease.

The CDR3 here is CASSTSGERPQYF. CDR3 coding DNA: TGTGCCAGCAGCACTTCAGGGGAGAGGCCTCAGTACTTC. The chain has TRBV11-1 and TRBJ2-7, with D possibly matching TRBD1 (6 bases). This CDR3 has 13 residues. Germline-derived CDR1 and CDR2 are SGHAT and FQDESV (reference sequence). Trimming shortened V by 5 bases and J by 10 bases, and 18 bases separated the two germline ends.